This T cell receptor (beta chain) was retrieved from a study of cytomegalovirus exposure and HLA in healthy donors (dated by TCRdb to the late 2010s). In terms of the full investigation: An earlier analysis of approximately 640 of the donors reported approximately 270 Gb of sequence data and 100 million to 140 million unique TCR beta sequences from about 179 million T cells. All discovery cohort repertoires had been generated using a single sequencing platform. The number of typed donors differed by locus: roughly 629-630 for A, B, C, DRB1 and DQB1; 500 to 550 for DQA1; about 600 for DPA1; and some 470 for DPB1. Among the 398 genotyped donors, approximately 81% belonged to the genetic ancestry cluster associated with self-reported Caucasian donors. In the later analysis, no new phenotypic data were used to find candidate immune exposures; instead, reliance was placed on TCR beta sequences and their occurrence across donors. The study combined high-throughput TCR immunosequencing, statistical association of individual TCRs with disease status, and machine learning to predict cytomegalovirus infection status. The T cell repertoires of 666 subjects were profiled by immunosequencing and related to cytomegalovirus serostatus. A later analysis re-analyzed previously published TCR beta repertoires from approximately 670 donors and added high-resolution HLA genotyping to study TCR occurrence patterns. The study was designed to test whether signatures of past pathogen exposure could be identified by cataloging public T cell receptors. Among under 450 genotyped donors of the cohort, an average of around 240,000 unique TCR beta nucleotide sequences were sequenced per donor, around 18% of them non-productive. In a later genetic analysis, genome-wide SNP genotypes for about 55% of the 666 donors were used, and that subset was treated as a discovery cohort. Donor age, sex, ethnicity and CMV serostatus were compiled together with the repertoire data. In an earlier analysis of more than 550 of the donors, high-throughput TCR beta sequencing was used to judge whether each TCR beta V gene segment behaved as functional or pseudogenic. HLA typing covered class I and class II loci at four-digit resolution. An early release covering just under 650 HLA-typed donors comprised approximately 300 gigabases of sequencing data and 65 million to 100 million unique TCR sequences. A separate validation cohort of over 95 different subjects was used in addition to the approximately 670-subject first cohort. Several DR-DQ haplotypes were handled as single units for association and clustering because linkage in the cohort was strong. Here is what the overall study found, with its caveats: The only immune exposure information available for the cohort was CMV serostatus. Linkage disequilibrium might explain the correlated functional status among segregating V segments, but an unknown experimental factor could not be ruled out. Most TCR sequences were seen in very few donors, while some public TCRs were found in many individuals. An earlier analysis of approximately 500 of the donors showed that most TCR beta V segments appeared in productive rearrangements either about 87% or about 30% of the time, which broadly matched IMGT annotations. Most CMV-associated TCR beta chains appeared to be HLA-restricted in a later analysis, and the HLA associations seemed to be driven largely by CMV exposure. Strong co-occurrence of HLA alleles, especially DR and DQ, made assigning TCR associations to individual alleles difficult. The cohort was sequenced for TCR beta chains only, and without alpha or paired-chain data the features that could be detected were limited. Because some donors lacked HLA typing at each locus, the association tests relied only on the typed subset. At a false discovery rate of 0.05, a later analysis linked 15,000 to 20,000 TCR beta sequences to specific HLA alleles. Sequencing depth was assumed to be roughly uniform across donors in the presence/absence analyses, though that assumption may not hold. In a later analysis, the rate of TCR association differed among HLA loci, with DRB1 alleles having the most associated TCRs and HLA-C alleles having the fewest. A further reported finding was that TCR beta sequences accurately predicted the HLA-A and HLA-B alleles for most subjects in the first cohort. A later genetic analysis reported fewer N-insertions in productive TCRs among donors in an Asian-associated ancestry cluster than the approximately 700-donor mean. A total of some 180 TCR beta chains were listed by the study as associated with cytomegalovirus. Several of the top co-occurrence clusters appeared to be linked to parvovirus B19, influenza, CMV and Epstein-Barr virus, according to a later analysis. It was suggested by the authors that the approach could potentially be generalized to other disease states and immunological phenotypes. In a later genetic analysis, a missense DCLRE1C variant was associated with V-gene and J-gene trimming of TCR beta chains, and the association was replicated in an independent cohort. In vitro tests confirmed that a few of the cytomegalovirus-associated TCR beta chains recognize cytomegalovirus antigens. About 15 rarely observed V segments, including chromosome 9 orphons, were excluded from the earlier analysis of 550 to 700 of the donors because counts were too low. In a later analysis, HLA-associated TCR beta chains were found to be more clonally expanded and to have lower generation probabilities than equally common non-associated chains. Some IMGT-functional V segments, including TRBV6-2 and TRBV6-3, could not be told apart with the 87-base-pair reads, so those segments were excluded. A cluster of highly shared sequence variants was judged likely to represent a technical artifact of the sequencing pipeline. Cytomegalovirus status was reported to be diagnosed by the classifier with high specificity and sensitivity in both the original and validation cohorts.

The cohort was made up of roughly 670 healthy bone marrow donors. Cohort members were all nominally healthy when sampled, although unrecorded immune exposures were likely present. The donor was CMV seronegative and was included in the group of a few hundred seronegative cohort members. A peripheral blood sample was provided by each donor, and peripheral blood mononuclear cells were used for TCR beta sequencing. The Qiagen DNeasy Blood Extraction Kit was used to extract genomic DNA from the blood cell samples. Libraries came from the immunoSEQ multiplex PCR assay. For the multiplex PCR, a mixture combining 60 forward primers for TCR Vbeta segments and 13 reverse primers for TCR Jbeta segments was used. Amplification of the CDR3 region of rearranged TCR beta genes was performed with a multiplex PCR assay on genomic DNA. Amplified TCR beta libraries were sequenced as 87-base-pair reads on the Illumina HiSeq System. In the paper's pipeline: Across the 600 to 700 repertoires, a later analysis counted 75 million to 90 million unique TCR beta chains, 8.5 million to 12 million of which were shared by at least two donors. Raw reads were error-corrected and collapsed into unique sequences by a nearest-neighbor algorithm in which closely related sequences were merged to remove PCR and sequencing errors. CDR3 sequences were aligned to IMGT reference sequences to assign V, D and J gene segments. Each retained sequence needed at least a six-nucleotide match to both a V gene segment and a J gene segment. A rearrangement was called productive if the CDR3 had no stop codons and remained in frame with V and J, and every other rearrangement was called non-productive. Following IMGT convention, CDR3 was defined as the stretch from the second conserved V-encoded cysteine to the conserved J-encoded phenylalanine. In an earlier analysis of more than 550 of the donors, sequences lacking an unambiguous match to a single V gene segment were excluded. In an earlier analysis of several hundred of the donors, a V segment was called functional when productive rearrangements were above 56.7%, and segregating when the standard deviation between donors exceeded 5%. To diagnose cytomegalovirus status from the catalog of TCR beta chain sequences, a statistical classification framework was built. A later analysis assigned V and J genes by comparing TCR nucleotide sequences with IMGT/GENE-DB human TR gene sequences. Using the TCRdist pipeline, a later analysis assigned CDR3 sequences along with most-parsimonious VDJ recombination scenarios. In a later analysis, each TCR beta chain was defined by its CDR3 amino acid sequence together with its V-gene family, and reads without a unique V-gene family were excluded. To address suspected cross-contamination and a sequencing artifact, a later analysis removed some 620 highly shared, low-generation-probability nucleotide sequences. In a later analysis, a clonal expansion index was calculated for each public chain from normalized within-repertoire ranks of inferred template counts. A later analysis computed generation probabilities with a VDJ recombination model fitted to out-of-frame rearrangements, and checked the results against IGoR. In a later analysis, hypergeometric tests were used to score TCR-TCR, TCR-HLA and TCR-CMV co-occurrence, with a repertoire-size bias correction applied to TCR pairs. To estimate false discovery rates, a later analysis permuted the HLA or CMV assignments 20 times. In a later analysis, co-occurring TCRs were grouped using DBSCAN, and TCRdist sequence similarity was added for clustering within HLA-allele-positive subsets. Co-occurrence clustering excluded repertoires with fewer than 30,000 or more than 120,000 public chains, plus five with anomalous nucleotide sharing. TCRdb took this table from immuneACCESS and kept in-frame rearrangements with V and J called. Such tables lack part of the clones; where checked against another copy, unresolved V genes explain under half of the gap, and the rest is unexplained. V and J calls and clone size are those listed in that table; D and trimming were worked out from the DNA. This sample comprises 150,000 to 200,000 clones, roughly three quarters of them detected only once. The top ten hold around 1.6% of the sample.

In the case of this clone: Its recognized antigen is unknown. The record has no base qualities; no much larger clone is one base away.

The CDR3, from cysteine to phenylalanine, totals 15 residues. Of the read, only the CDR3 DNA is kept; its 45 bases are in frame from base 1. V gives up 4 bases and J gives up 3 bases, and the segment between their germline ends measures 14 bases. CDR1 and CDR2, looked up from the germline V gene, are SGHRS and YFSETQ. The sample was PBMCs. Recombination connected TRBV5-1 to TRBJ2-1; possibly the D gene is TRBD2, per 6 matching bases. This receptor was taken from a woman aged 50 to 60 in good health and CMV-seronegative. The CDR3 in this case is CASSPLTSVYNEQFF. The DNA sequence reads TGCGCCAGCAGCCCCCTGACTAGTGTCTACAATGAGCAGTTCTTC. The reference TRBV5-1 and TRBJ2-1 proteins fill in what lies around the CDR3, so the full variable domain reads KAGVTQTPRYLIKTRGQQVTLSCSPISGHRSVSWYQQTPGQGLQFLFEYFSETQRNKGNFPGRFSGRQFSNSRSEMNVSTLELGDSALYLCASSPLTSVYNEQFFGPGTRLTVL.